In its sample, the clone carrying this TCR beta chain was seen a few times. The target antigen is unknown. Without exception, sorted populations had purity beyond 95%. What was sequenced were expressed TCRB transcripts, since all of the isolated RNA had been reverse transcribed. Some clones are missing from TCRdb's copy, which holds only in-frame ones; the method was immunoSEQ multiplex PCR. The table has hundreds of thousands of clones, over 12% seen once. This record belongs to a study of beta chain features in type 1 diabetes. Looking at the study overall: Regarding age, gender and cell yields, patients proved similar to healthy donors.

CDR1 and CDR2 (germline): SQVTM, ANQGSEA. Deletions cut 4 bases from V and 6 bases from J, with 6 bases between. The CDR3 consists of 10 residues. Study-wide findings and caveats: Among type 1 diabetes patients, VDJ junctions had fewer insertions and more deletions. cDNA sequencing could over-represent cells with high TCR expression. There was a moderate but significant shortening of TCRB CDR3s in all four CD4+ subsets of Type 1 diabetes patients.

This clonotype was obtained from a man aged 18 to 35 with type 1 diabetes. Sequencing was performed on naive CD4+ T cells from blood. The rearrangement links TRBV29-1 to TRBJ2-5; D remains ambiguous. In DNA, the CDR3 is TGCAGCGTTGGCGAGCAGACCCAGTACTTC. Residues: CSVGEQTQYF.